The rows below give T cell receptor beta chains drawn from one sample of a study of T-cell reconstitution after alpha-beta-depleted transplantation in children. TCRdb redid the calling of the PCR reads with MiXCR, one entry per CDR3 protein. The repertoire includes about a million distinct CDR3 sequences, 25% to 35% of them detected once, and about 28% sits in the top ten. Specimen: PBMCs, mostly from graft donor cells, collected 360 days after TCRalphabeta/CD19-depleted stem cell transplant. The receptors shown here come from a boy in the first two years of life who had a stem cell transplant for SCID, so the T cells may come from the graft donor. CDR3s include the opening cysteine and the closing phenylalanine or tryptophan. D genes are given only for firm matches. The size field is filled for only some rows; it gives once, few, many or a size class.

v_gene	j_gene	abundance	d_gene	CDR3nt	CDR3aa
TRBV20-1	TRBJ1-1	few	NA	TGCAGTGCCGGGCTGGGCAGCTCAAGGGCTTTCTTT	CSAGLGSSRAFF
TRBV15	TRBJ1-5	few	NA	TGTGCCACCAGCAGAGGGGAGGGGTTCTTATATAATCAGCCCCAGCATTTT	CATSRGEGFLYNQPQHF
TRBV5-1	TRBJ2-7	few	NA	TGCGCCAGCAGCTTGGTCGCCAGGGACTACGAGCAGTACTTC	CASSLVARDYEQYF
TRBV4-3	TRBJ2-3	NA	TRBD2	TGCGCCAGCAGCCAAGATAGAGGACTAGATGGCCAGTATTTT	CASSQDRGLDGQYF
TRBV18	TRBJ2-1	NA	NA	TGTGCCAGCTCACCGATTAAGGGGCACAATGAGCAGTTCTTC	CASSPIKGHNEQFF
TRBV7-2	TRBJ1-6	once	NA	TGTGCCAGCAGCTTAGCGGTGGTCGGGCCCCTCCACTTT	CASSLAVVGPLHF
TRBV4-1	TRBJ2-1	few	TRBD1	TGCGCCAGCAGCCCGGGACAGGGTTACGGGAATGAGCAGTTCTTC	CASSPGQGYGNEQFF
TRBV12-3/TRBV12-4	TRBJ2-5	few	TRBD1	TGTGCCAGCAGCTGGGGACAGGGGGCTCGAGAGACCCAGTACTTC	CASSWGQGARETQYF
TRBV5-1	TRBJ2-6	once	TRBD1	TGCGCCAGCAGGTGGACAGGGGGACTCCTCACTGGGGCCAACGTCCTGACTTTC	CASRWTGGLLTGANVLTF
TRBV12-3/TRBV12-4	TRBJ1-1	NA	TRBD1	TGTGCCAGCAGTCCAACTCTGGGACAGGCTTACACTGAAGCTTTCTTT	CASSPTLGQAYTEAFF
TRBV5-1	TRBJ1-1	many	NA	TGCGCCAGCAGCTTGATCCGGGCGAACACTGAAGCTTTCTTT	CASSLIRANTEAFF
TRBV5-1	TRBJ2-7	NA	NA	TGCGCCAGCAGTTTTACTGACACTTTCTCCTACGAGCAGTACTTC	CASSFTDTFSYEQYF
TRBV12-3/TRBV12-4	TRBJ2-5	few	NA	TGTGCCAGCAGTTTATTAAACAGCGGTCGAGAGACCCAGTACTTC	CASSLLNSGRETQYF
TRBV7-2	TRBJ2-5	NA	NA	TGTGCCAGCAGCACCCGGCGACAGGCTCAAGAGACCCAGTACTTC	CASSTRRQAQETQYF
TRBV7-2	TRBJ2-5	few	TRBD2	TGTGCCAGCAGGGGATTCGGGCAGGGAGGGGAGACCCAGTACTTC	CASRGFGQGGETQYF
TRBV20-1	TRBJ2-3	many	TRBD2	TGCAGTGCTCCCCCTAGCGGGGGGTACACAGATACGCAGTATTTT	CSAPPSGGYTDTQYF
TRBV6-2/TRBV6-3	TRBJ1-5	NA	NA	TGTGCCAGCAGTTCGGGTACACAGACTAGAGGTCAGCCCCAGCATTTT	CASSSGTQTRGQPQHF
TRBV6-1	TRBJ2-2	NA	NA	NA	CASCASSVLTGELFF
TRBV20-1	TRBJ2-1	NA	TRBD2	TGCAGTGCCCCTCGGGTAGCGGGGGCCCTCGGTAATGAGCAGTTCTTC	CSAPRVAGALGNEQFF
TRBV15	TRBJ2-2	few	NA	TGTGCCACCAGGCGACCGGGACACTTCACCGGGGAGCTGTTTTTT	CATRRPGHFTGELFF
TRBV11-2	TRBJ1-1	few	TRBD1	TGTGCCAGCAGCTTAACAGGGGGGTGGACTGAAGCTTTCTTT	CASSLTGGWTEAFF
TRBV2	TRBJ1-5	few	NA	TGTGCCAGCAACGGGAGAGGGGGCAATCAGCCCCAGCATTTT	CASNGRGGNQPQHF
TRBV12-3/TRBV12-4	TRBJ2-3	NA	NA	TGTGCCAGCAGTTTTAGGGGGGGTACGGCAGATACGCAGTATTTT	CASSFRGGTADTQYF
TRBV12-3/TRBV12-4	TRBJ2-1	NA	TRBD2	TGTGCCAGCAGTTCTCGGAGAGGACAGCGGGGGGGCTACAATGAGCAGTTCTTC	CASSSRRGQRGGYNEQFF
TRBV9	TRBJ1-1	NA	TRBD1	TGTGCCAGCAGCGAGGACAGGGGGCGGGCCACTGAAGCTTTCTTT	CASSEDRGRATEAFF
TRBV7-9	TRBJ1-1	many	NA	TGTGCCAGCAGCTTAGCTGGGGTGAACACTGAAGCTTTCTTT	CASSLAGVNTEAFF
TRBV11-2	TRBJ2-5	NA	NA	TGTGCCAGCAGCTTTTATTCAGGGGCGCAAGAGACCCAGTACTTC	CASSFYSGAQETQYF
TRBV6-2/TRBV6-3	TRBJ2-4	NA	NA	TGTGCCAGCAGTTCGGCTGTCGGCAAAAACATTCAGTACTTC	CASSSAVGKNIQYF
TRBV12-3/TRBV12-4	TRBJ1-1	NA	NA	TGTGCCAGCAGTTGGAGGAGAAAGGGAAGCACTGAAGCTTTCTTT	CASSWRRKGSTEAFF
TRBV20-1	TRBJ2-7	NA	TRBD1	TGCAGTGTCCCCCGGACAGGTGGTCGCGAGCAGTACTTC	CSVPRTGGREQYF
TRBV3-1	TRBJ2-7	NA	TRBD2	TGTGCCAGCAGCCGAAAGAGGGCGGCTAGCGGATACGAGCAGTACTTC	CASSRKRAASGYEQYF
TRBV12-5	TRBJ2-1	few	TRBD2	TGTGCTAGTGGTTTGGGGACTAGCGGGTACAATGAGCAGTTCTTC	CASGLGTSGYNEQFF
TRBV6-4	TRBJ2-3	few	NA	TGTGCCAGCGAACAGGGAGCAGATACGCAGTATTTT	CASEQGADTQYF
TRBV7-9	TRBJ2-7	NA	TRBD1	TGTGCCAGCAGCTTGACAGGGGCGGTCTACGAGCAGTACTTC	CASSLTGAVYEQYF
TRBV18	TRBJ2-1	NA	TRBD2	TGTGCCAGCTCACTAGAAACCACGGTTCTAGCGGGGAATGAGCAGTTCTTC	CASSLETTVLAGNEQFF
TRBV20-1	TRBJ1-5	NA	NA	TGCAGTGCTAGCTCAAATCAGCCCCAGCATTTT	CSASSNQPQHF
TRBV27	TRBJ2-1	few	TRBD1	TGTGCCAGCAGTGGGACAGGGGGTGAATACAATGAGCAGTTCTTC	CASSGTGGEYNEQFF
TRBV27	TRBJ2-3	many	NA	TGTGCCAGCAGTTTAAACAGGGCAGATACGCAGTATTTT	CASSLNRADTQYF
TRBV28	TRBJ2-7	NA	NA	TGTGCCAGCAGTTTGGAGTTACGCCAGGACGAGCAGTACTTC	CASSLELRQDEQYF
TRBV5-5	TRBJ2-2	NA	NA	TGTGCCAGCAGCCCTACGGCGGGCACCGGGGAGCTGTTTTTT	CASSPTAGTGELFF
TRBV7-2	TRBJ2-7	NA	TRBD2	TGTGCCAGCAGCTTAGCCCCTAGCGGGGGCTCCTACGAGCAGTACTTC	CASSLAPSGGSYEQYF
TRBV5-1	TRBJ2-5	few	NA	TGCGCCAGCAGCTTGGCCGACGACGCGAATCGGTACTTC	CASSLADDANRYF
TRBV9	TRBJ2-3	NA	TRBD2	TGTGCCAGCAGCGAGCTAGCGGGGGGGGCTAGCACAGATACGCAGTATTTT	CASSELAGGASTDTQYF
TRBV5-1	TRBJ2-3	few	NA	TGCGCCAGCAGCCGCCTCCTGGGGGATACGCAGTATTTT	CASSRLLGDTQYF
TRBV6-2/TRBV6-3	TRBJ2-3	few	NA	TGTGCCAGCAGTTACCGGGACAGCACAGATACGCAGTATTTT	CASSYRDSTDTQYF
TRBV6-2/TRBV6-3	TRBJ2-1	many	TRBD2	TGTGCCACTAGAGCGGGGGGAGGAGAGCAGTTCTTC	CATRAGGGEQFF
TRBV7-9	TRBJ2-1	NA	NA	TGTGCCAGCAGCATTTACCGGGGGTCCAGCTCCTACAATGAGCAGTTCTTC	CASSIYRGSSSYNEQFF
TRBV12-3/TRBV12-4	TRBJ2-1	few	NA	TGTGCCAGCAGTTTAGGCTCGACAGGCCTACGGGATGAGCAGTTCTTC	CASSLGSTGLRDEQFF
TRBV11-2	TRBJ2-1	NA	TRBD1	TGTGCCAGCAGCTCGGACAGGGGGCGAAGTGAGCAGTTCTTC	CASSSDRGRSEQFF
TRBV6-5	TRBJ2-1	NA	TRBD2	TGTGCCAGCAGTTACTCAAGTTGGGGAGGACTAGCGTTGAACAATGAGCAGTTCTTC	CASSYSSWGGLALNNEQFF
TRBV7-6	TRBJ2-3	NA	NA	TGTGCCAGCAGCGACCTTAGTATCTCAGATACGCAGTATTTT	CASSDLSISDTQYF
TRBV6-2/TRBV6-3	TRBJ1-6	NA	NA	TGTGCCAGCGGGCAGTTGGTCCCCAATTCACCCCTCCACTTT	CASGQLVPNSPLHF